Shown below are 30 T cell receptor beta chains from a single sample sequenced in a study of blood T cell repertoires in COVID-19. The repertoire was sequenced with immunoSEQ multiplex PCR; TCRdb's copy has only in-frame clones and lacks some. The data show roughly 340,000 clones, with about nine tenths seen just once and about 7% held by the top ten. Sequencing was performed on peripheral blood. The receptors stem from a woman in her 70s with COVID-19, enrolled during active disease.

This clone was found many times. The rearrangement links TRBV10-2 to TRBJ1-6; D call uncertain. V was shortened by 2 bases and J by 6 bases, with 11 bases between the two germline ends. CDR3 length: 15 amino acids. Germline V CDR1 and CDR2: WSHSY, SAAADI. CDR3 in amino acids: CASSEGGGSNSPLHF. The DNA for the CDR3 is TGCGCCAGCAGTGAGGGTGGAGGGAGTAATTCACCCCTCCACTTT.

V is TRBV18 and J is TRBJ1-2; no clear D gene. V gave up 5 bases and J gave up 8 bases, with 18 bases separating them. This CDR3 has 14 amino acids. The germline gives CDR1 KGHSH, CDR2 LQKENI. The CDR3 protein is CASSFRQDQQGYTF. DNA of the CDR3: TGTGCCAGCTCATTCCGGCAGGATCAGCAGGGCTACACCTTC.

V is TRBV2 and J is TRBJ2-2; D uncertain. The CDR3 is made up of 14 amino acids. CDR1 is SNHLY and CDR2 is FYNNEI in the germline V gene. Trimming stripped 2 bases from V and 4 bases from J, with 8 bases between. Here the CDR3 DNA reads TGTGCCAGCAGTGAACTAGAGGCCACCGGGGAGCTGTTTTTT. It specifies CASSELEATGELFF.

In its sample, this clone was seen once. V and J are TRBV28 and TRBJ2-1; 7 bases are shared with TRBD2. The germline gives CDR1 MDHEN, CDR2 SYDVKM. The CDR3 sequence is 15 residues long. Trimming cost V 6 bases and J 3 bases; bases outside gene matches: 8. CDR3 sequence reads: CASSLTSANYNEQFF. CDR3 bases: TGTGCCAGCAGCTTAACTAGCGCTAACTACAATGAGCAGTTCTTC.

CDR3 amino acids: CASQQGSGNTIYF. CDR3 in DNA: TGTGCCAGTCAACAGGGATCTGGAAACACCATATATTTT. V is TRBV3-1 (or the pseudogene TRBV3-2) and J is TRBJ1-3, with D tentatively TRBD1 (6 bases). This CDR3 is built from 13 residues. The germline V and J ends were trimmed by 9 bases and 1 base, with 10 bases remaining between them. Germline-derived CDR1 and CDR2 are LGHDT and YNNKEL (reference sequence).

The V gene is TRBV9, the J gene TRBJ1-1, with D uncertain. This CDR3 comprises 13 residues. Germline CDR1 is SGDLS and CDR2 is YYNGEE. V was cut by 2 bases and J by 1 base, with 6 bases left in between. CDR3 in amino acids: CASSVHSNTEAFF. CDR3 coding DNA: TGTGCCAGCAGCGTCCATTCGAACACTGAAGCTTTCTTT.

The rearrangement uses TRBV5-4 and TRBJ2-7, with D possibly being TRBD1 (5 bases). This CDR3 has 13 amino acids. V shed 4 bases and J shed 0 bases, with 8 bases lying between them. Germline CDR1 reads SGHNT; CDR2 reads YYREEE (reference sequence). The CDR3 coding sequence is TGTGCCAGCAGCGAGGACACCTCCTACGAGCAGTACTTC. This sequence encodes CASSEDTSYEQYF. Full variable domain (remainder filled in from reference TRBV5-4 and TRBJ2-7): ETGVTQSPTHLIKTRGQQVTLRCSSQSGHNTVSWYQQALGQGPQFIFQYYREEENGRGNFPPRFSGLQFPNYSSELNVNALELDDSALYLCASSEDTSYEQYFGPGTRLTVT.

This rearrangement joins TRBV9 to TRBJ1-2, with D hard to call. This CDR3 is built from 14 residues. The germline V and J ends were trimmed by 0 bases and 4 bases, with 10 bases remaining between them. Germline-derived CDR1 and CDR2 are SGDLS and YYNGEE. The CDR3 is CASSVDEGGYGYTF. CDR3 sequence (DNA): TGTGCCAGCAGCGTAGACGAGGGCGGCTATGGCTACACCTTC.

The chain uses TRBV5-6 and TRBJ2-7; TRBD2 matches at 7 bases. Looked up from germline, CDR1 is SGHDT and CDR2 is YYEEEE. V lost 0 bases, J lost 2 bases, and 8 bases stayed unmatched. CDR3 length: 16 amino acids. For the CDR3, the DNA is TGTGCCAGCAGCTTGGCCGCTGGGGGGGTCCCCTACGAGCAGTACTTC. This codes for CASSLAAGGVPYEQYF.

J is TRBJ1-5 and V is TRBV6-6; possible D gene TRBD1, 5 bases. From germline, CDR1 is MNHNY and CDR2 SVGAGI (reference sequence). V lost 6 bases, J lost 0 bases, and 15 bases lay in between. The CDR3 is 16 residues long. The chain's CDR3 is CASSWDGGDSNQPQHF. CDR3 in DNA: TGTGCCAGCAGCTGGGACGGGGGGGATAGCAATCAGCCCCAGCATTTT.

V usage is TRBV6-2 or TRBV6-3 and J usage is TRBJ2-5; 8 bases map to TRBD2. The CDR3 is 15 residues long. V lost 5 bases and J lost 2; bases outside the gene matches: 7. Germline V gene data show CDR1 as MNHEY and CDR2 as SVGEGT. Here the CDR3 reads CASSASGFLQETQYF. The CDR3 DNA reads as TGTGCCAGCAGTGCTAGCGGGTTCCTACAAGAGACCCAGTACTTC.

This clone was counted a few times. V usage is TRBV3-1 (or the pseudogene TRBV3-2) and J usage is TRBJ1-5; 7 positions match TRBD1. V shed 0 bases and J 7 bases; nucleotides not matched to a gene: 12. The germline V gene encodes CDR1 LGHDT and CDR2 YNNKEL (reference sequence). The CDR3 is made up of 17 amino acids. Here the CDR3 reads CASSQERVETGHQPQHF. The CDR3 DNA reads TGTGCCAGCAGCCAAGAAAGGGTGGAGACAGGGCACCAGCCCCAGCATTTT.

The chain links TRBV6-5 to TRBJ1-3, with unresolved D. V lost 4 bases and J lost 0, with 7 bases in between. The CDR3 runs 14 residues. Germline loops: CDR1 MNHEY, CDR2 SVGAGI. The CDR3 reads CASSLRVSGNTIYF. CDR3 in DNA: TGTGCCAGCAGTTTACGGGTCTCTGGAAACACCATATATTTT.

V is TRBV28 and J is TRBJ1-4; the D gene is possibly TRBD1 (5 bases). The CDR3 is made up of 17 amino acids. The germline V gene encodes CDR1 MDHEN and CDR2 SYDVKM. V lost 7 bases, J lost 1 base, and 19 bases lay in between. DNA for the CDR3: TGTGCCAGCACCCCCCGGAGGGGCTTGGAAACTAATGAAAAACTGTTTTTT. This translates into CASTPRRGLETNEKLFF.

V is TRBV5-6 and J is TRBJ2-7; 12 nucleotides line up with TRBD2. CDR3 length: 15 amino acids. Germline lookup yields CDR1 SGHDT and CDR2 YYEEEE. The V gene end was trimmed by 4 bases and the J gene end by 0 bases; junction bases not matched to a gene: 2. The CDR3 coding sequence is TGTGCCAGCAGCGTGGGACTAGCGGGCTCCTACGAGCAGTACTTC. Translated, it gives CASSVGLAGSYEQYF.

Details on this clone: The identical CDR3 is also encoded by other nucleotide sequences in the sample. This rearrangement joins TRBV5-1 to TRBJ1-2; 8 nucleotides align to TRBD1. The trim removed 4 bases at V and 4 bases at J, leaving 6 bases unmatched. The CDR3 consists of 14 residues. CDR1 and CDR2 from the germline V gene are SGHRS and YFSETQ. CDR3 bases: TGCGCCAGCAGCCTAGACAGGGGTAGCTATGGCTACACCTTC. Its translation: CASSLDRGSYGYTF.

The chain recombines TRBV29-1 with TRBJ1-2, with D possibly TRBD1 on 5 matching bases. The V gene lost 0 bases and the J gene lost 6 bases, with 5 bases spanning the gap. Germline loops: CDR1 SQVTM, CDR2 ANQGSEA. The CDR3 extends over 11 amino acids. CDR3: CSVEDRDGYTF. The CDR3 nucleotides read TGCAGCGTTGAAGACAGGGATGGCTACACCTTC. The entire variable domain, with the rest obtained from reference TRBV29-1 and TRBJ1-2, is as follows: SAVISQKPSRDICQRGTSLTIQCQVDSQVTMMFWYRQQPGQSLTLIATANQGSEATYESGFVIDKFPISRPNLTFSTLTVSNMSPEDSSIYLCSVEDRDGYTFGSGTRLTVV.

V and J are TRBV7-8 and TRBJ1-4; TRBD1 aligns across 10 bases. Unmatched junction bases numbered 8, after V lost 3 bases and J lost 7 bases. The CDR3 extends over 16 amino acids. Germline V gene sequence: CDR1 SGHVS, CDR2 FQNEAQ. The CDR3 DNA sequence: TGTGCCAGCAGCTTGGCCCGGACAGGGGGAAGTGAAAAACTGTTTTTT. Amino acids: CASSLARTGGSEKLFF.

The chain is built from TRBV9 and TRBJ2-7, with D tentatively TRBD2 (7 bases). The CDR3 length is 15 residues. Deletions cut 1 base from V and 0 bases from J, with 11 bases between. Per the germline V gene, CDR1 is SGDLS and CDR2 is YYNGEE. The CDR3 DNA is TGTGCCAGCAGCGTAAGAGGGGGGGACTCCTACGAGCAGTACTTC. Protein product: CASSVRGGDSYEQYF.

The rearrangement uses TRBV5-1 and TRBJ1-1; unclear D gene. Per the germline V gene, CDR1 is SGHRS and CDR2 is YFSETQ. V lost 2 bases and J lost 1, with 12 bases in between. This CDR3 spans 15 amino acids. The CDR3 loop is CASSFLNSPNTEAFF. CDR3 coding DNA: TGCGCCAGCAGCTTTTTGAACAGTCCGAACACTGAAGCTTTCTTT.

J is TRBJ2-3 and V is TRBV7-2, with 8 bases aligning to TRBD2. The germline V gene has CDR1 SGHTA and CDR2 FQGNSA. V dropped 7 bases and J dropped 2; count of bases not matched to a gene: 8. This CDR3 contains 15 residues. The CDR3 region has the DNA TGTGCCAGCACCCGTAGCGGGACCTACACAGATACGCAGTATTTT. Translation: CASTRSGTYTDTQYF.

This chain links TRBV10-3 with TRBJ2-2; 15 bases map to TRBD2. The CDR3 has 19 amino acids. Germline loops: CDR1 ENHRY, CDR2 SYGVKD. V shed 0 bases, J shed 4 bases, and the junction held 6 bases outside the gene matches. The CDR3 DNA reads as TGTGCCATCAGTGAGTCTGGACTAGCGGGGGGGCGCGGCACCGGGGAGCTGTTTTTT. It codes for CAISESGLAGGRGTGELFF.

CDR3 sequence (DNA): TGCGCCAGCAGCAGAAGGGGTCCCCGAAGGCTTCACGAGCAGTACTTC. Translating it yields CASSRRGPRRLHEQYF. The chain links TRBV10-2 to TRBJ2-7, with TRBD1 as a possible D gene (5 bases). The CDR3 has 16 residues. V shed 6 bases and J shed 5 bases, with 23 bases lying between them. CDR1 and CDR2 (germline): WSHSY, SAAADI.

The V and J genes are TRBV19 and TRBJ1-4, with D perhaps matching TRBD1 (6 bases). Trimming pared 9 bases from V and 4 bases from J, leaving 15 bases between. CDR3 length equals 14 residues. Germline V lookup: CDR1 LNHDA, CDR2 SQIVND (reference sequence). This CDR3 reads CASGRGAHNEKLFF. In DNA form, the CDR3 reads TGTGCCAGCGGTCGGGGGGCTCATAATGAAAAACTGTTTTTT.

The rearrangement links TRBV18 to TRBJ2-7; D perhaps matches TRBD2 (6 bases). V lost 3 bases to trimming and J lost 1 base, with 13 bases between them. CDR1 and CDR2 (germline): KGHSH, LQKENI. The length of the CDR3 is 15 residues. For the CDR3, the DNA is TGTGCCAGCTCACCCGGATCCGCGGGGTCCTACGAGCAGTACTTC. Its translation: CASSPGSAGSYEQYF.

This rearrangement joins TRBV6-5 to TRBJ2-7; 7 bases are shared with TRBD2. The germline gives CDR1 MNHEY, CDR2 SVGAGI. With V trimmed by 6 bases and J by 3 bases, 2 bases remained unmatched. The CDR3 runs 12 residues. In DNA, the CDR3 is TGTGCCAGCAGCCGCGGGGGCTACGAGCAGTACTTC. It yields the protein CASSRGGYEQYF.

The chain recombines TRBV15 with TRBJ1-4; D is perhaps TRBD1 (5 bases). The germline V and J ends were trimmed by 1 base and 6 bases, with 9 bases remaining between them. The CDR3 runs to 14 residues. Germline CDR1 reads LNHNV; CDR2 reads YYDKDF (reference sequence). The CDR3 nucleotides read TGTGCCACCAGCAGAGGGCAGGGCTATGAAAAACTGTTTTTT. It yields the protein CATSRGQGYEKLFF.

The chain joins TRBV5-1 to TRBJ1-5; 8 bases line up with TRBD1. The J segment lost 7 bases and the V segment lost 4 bases, leaving 4 bases of the junction unmatched. The germline V gene has CDR1 SGHRS and CDR2 YFSETQ. This CDR3 has 13 amino acids. CDR3 sequence (DNA): TGCGCCAGCAGCACGGACAGGGACCAGCCCCAGCATTTT. Translated, it gives CASSTDRDQPQHF.

The CDR3 is CAISESRGGAVGELFF. The CDR3 region has the DNA TGTGCCATCAGTGAGTCGAGAGGGGGGGCAGTCGGGGAGCTGTTTTTT. The chain couples TRBV10-3 to TRBJ2-2; TRBD2 is a possible D gene (7 bases). CDR1 and CDR2 (germline): ENHRY, SYGVKD. This CDR3 spans 16 amino acids. V was cut by 0 bases and J by 7 bases, with 15 bases left in between.

This chain uses TRBV19 with TRBJ1-5, with TRBD1 matching over 10 bases. The V segment lost 3 bases and the J segment 6 bases; nucleotides outside the gene matches: 11. The CDR3 totals 17 residues. Germline lookup yields CDR1 LNHDA and CDR2 SQIVND (reference sequence). As DNA, the CDR3 is TGTGCCAGTAGTATCCCTTCGGACAGGGGGAGATCTCAGCCCCAGCATTTT. It specifies CASSIPSDRGRSQPQHF.